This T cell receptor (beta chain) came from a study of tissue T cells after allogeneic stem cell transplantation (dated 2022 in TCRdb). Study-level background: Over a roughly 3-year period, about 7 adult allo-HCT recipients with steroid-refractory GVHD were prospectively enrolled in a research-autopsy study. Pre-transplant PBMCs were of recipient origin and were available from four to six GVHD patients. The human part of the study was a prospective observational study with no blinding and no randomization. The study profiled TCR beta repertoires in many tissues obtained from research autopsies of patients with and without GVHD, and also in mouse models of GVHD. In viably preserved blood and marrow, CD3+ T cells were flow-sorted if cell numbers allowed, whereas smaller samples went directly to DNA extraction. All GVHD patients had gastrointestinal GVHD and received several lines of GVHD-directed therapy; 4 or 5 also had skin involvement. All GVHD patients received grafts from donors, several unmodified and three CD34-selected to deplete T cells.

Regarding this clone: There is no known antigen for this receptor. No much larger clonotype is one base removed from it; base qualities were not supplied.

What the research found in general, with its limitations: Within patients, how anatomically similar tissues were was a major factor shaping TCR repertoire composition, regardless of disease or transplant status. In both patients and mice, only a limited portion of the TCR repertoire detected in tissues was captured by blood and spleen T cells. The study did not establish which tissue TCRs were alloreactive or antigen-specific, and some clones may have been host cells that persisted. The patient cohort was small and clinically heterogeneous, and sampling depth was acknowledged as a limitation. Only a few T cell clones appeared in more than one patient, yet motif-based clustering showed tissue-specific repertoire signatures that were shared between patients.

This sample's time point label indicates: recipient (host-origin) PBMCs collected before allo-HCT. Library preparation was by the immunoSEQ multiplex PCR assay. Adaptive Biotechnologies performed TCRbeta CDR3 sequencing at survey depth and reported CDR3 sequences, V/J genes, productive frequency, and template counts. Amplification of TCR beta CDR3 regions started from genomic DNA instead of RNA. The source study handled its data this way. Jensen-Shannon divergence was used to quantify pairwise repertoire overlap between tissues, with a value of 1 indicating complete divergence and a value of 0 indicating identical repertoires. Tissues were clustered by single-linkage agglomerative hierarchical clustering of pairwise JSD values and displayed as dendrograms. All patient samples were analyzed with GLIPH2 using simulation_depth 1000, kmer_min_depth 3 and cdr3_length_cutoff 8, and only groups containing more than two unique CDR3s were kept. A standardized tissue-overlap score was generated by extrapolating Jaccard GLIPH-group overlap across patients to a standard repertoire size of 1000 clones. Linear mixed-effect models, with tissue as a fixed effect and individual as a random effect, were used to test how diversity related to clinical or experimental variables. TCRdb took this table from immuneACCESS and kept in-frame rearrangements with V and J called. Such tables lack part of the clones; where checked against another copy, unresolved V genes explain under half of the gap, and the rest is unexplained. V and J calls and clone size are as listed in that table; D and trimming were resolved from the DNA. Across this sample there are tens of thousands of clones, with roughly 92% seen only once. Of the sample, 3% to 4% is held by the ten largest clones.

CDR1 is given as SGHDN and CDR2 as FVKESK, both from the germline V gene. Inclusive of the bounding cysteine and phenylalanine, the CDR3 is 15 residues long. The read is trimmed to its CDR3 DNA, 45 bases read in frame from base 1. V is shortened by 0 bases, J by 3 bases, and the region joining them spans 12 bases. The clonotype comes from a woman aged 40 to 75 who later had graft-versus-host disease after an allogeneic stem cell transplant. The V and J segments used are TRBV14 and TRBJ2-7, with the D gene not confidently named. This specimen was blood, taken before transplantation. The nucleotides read TGTGCCAGCAGCCAAGATTGGCACACAGTCTACGAGCAGTACTTC. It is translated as CASSQDWHTVYEQYF.